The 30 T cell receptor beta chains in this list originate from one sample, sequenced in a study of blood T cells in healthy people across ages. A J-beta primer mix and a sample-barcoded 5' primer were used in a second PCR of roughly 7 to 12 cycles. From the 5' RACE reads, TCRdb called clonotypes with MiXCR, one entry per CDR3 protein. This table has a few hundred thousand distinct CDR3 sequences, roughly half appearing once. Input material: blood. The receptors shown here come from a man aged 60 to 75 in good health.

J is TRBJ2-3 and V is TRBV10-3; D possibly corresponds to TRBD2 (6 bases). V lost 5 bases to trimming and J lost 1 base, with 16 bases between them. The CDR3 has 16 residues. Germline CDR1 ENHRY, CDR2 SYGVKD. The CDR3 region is CAISKGSGAGTDTQYF. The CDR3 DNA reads TGTGCCATCAGTAAAGGTAGCGGAGCCGGCACAGATACGCAGTATTTT.

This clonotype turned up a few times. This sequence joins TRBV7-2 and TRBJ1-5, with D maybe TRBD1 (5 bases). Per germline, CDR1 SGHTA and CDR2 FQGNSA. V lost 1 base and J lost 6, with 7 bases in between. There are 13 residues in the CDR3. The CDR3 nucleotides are TGTGCCAGCAGCTTAGTGGGACGTCAGCCCCAGCATTTT. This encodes CASSLVGRQPQHF.

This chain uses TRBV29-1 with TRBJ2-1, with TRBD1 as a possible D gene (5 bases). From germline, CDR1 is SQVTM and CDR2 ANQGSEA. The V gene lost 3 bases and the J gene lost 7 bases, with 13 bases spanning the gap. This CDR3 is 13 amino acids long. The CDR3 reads CSVDQGTTNEQFF. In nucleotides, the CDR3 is TGCAGCGTTGACCAGGGCACGACGAATGAGCAGTTCTTC.

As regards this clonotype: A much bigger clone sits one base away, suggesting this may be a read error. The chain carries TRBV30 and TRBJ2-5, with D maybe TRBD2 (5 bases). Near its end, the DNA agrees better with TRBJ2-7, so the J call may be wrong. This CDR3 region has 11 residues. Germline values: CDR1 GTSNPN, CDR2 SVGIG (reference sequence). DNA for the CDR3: TGTGCCTGGAGGGGGAGCTACGAGCAGTACTTC. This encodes CAWRGSYEQYF.

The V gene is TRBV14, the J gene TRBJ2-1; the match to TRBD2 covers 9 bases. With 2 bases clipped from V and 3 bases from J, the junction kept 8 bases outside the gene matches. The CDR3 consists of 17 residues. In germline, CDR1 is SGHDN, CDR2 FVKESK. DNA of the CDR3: TGTGCCAGCAGCCAAAACCACCGACTAGCGGTCTACAATGAGCAGTTCTTC. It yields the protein CASSQNHRLAVYNEQFF.

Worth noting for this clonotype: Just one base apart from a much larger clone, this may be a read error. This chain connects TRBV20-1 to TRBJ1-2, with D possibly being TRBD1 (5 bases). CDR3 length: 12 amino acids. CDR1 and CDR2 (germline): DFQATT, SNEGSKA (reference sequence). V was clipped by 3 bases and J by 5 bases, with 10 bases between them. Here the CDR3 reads CSASGGKYGYTF. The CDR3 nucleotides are TGCAGTGCTAGCGGGGGGAAATATGGCTACACCTTC.

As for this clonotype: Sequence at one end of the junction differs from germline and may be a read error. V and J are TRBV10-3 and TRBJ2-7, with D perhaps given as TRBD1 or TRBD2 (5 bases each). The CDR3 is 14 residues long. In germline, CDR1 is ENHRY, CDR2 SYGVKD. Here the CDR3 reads CVISLGTSGYEQYF. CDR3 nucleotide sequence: TGTGTCATCAGCCTCGGGACCTCAGGCTACGAGCAGTACTTC.

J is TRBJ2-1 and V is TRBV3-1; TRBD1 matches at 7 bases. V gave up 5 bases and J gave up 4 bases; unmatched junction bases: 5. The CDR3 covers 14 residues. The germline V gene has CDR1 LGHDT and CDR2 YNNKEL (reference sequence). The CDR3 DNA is TGTGCCAGCAGCGTCGGGACAGCTTACAATGAGCAGTTCTTC. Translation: CASSVGTAYNEQFF.

The DNA for the CDR3 is TGTGCCAGCAAGGGTTATGGCTACACCTTC. Its translation: CASKGYGYTF. The chain has TRBV28 and TRBJ1-2; no clear D. In germline, CDR1 is MDHEN, CDR2 SYDVKM. The V end lost 7 bases, the J end lost 5 bases, and 5 bases lay between the germline ends. This CDR3 has 10 residues.

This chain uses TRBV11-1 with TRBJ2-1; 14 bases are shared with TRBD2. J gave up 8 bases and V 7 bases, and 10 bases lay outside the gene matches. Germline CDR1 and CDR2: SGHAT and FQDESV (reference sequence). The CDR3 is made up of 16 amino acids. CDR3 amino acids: CASTTRTSGRFDEQFF. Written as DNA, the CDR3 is TGTGCCAGCACTACCCGGACTAGCGGGAGGTTCGATGAGCAGTTCTTC.

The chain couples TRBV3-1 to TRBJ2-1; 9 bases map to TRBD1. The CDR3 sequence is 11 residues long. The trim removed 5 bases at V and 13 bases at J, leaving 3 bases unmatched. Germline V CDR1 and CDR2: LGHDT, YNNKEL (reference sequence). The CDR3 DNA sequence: TGTGCCAGCAGCAGACAGGGGGGTCAGTTCTTC. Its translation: CASSRQGGQFF.

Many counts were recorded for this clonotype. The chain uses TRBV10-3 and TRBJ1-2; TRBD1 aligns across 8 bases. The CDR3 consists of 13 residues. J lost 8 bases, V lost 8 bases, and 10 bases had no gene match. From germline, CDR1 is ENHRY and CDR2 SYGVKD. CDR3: CAIDGQGARGYTF. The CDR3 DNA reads TGTGCCATCGACGGTCAGGGGGCTCGAGGCTACACCTTC.

CDR3 sequence reads: CASSHFSGGNEQYF. In nucleotides, the CDR3 is TGTGCCAGCAGCCACTTTTCGGGGGGTAACGAGCAGTACTTC. This chain joins TRBV3-1 and TRBJ2-7; TRBD2 matches 7 bases. Germline V gives CDR1 LGHDT, CDR2 YNNKEL (reference sequence). J lost 5 bases, V lost 3 bases, and 7 bases had no gene match. The CDR3 covers 14 residues.

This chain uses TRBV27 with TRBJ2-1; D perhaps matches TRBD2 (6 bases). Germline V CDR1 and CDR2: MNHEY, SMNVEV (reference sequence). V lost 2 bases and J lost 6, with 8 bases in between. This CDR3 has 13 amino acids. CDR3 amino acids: CASSLPRGNEQFF. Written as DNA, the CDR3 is TGTGCCAGCAGTTTACCGCGGGGCAATGAGCAGTTCTTC.

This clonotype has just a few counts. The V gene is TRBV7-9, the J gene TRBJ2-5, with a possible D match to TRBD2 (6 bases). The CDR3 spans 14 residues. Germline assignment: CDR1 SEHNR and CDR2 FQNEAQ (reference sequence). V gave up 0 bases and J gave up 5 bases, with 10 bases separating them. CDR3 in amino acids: CASSLASGDETQYF. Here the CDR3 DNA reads TGTGCCAGCAGCTTAGCTAGCGGCGACGAGACCCAGTACTTC. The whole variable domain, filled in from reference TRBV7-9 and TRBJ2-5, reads DTGVSQNPRHKITKRGQNVTFRCDPISEHNRLYWYRQTLGQGPEFLTYFQNEAQLEKSRLLSDRFSAERPKGSFSTLEIQRTEQGDSAMYLCASSLASGDETQYFGPGTRLLVL.

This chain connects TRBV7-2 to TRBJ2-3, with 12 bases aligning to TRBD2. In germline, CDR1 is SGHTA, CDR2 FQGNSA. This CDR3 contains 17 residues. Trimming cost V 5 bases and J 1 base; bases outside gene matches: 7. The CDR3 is CASSPGLAGTGTDTQYF. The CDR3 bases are TGTGCCAGCAGCCCCGGACTAGCGGGGACGGGCACAGATACGCAGTATTTT.

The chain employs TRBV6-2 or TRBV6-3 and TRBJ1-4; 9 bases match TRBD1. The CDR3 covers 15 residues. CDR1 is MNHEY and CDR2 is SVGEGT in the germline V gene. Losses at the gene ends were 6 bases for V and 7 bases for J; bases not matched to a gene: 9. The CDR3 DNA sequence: TGTGCCAGCAGGCCCTCGATGACAGGGGGTGAAAAACTGTTTTTT. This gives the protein CASRPSMTGGEKLFF.

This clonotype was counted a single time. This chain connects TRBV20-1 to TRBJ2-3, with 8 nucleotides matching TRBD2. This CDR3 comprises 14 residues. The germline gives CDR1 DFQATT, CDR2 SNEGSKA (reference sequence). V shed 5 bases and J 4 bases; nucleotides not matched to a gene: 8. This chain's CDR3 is CSADQGLVADTQYF. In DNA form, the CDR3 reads TGCAGTGCTGACCAGGGACTAGTGGCAGATACGCAGTATTTT.

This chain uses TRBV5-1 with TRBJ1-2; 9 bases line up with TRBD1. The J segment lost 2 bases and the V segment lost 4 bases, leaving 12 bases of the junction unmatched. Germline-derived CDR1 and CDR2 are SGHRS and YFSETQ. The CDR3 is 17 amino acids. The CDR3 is CASSPRTGAVTNYGYTF. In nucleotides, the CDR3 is TGCGCCAGCAGCCCCCGGACAGGGGCAGTAACAAACTATGGCTACACCTTC.

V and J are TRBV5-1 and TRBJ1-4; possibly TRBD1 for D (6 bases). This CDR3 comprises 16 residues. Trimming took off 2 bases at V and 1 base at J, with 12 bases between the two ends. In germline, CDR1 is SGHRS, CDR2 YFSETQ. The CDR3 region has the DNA TGCGCCAGCAGCTTATTGGGGGGCGGAACTAATGAAAAACTGTTTTTT. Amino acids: CASSLLGGGTNEKLFF.

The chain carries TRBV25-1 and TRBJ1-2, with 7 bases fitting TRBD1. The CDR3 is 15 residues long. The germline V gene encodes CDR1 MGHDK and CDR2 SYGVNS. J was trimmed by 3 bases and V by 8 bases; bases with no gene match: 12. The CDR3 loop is CASAAGGGKDYGYTF. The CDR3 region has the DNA TGTGCCAGCGCCGCCGGAGGGGGCAAGGACTATGGCTACACCTTC.

CDR3 sequence reads: CASSYRDSPYEQYF. In nucleotides, the CDR3 is TGTGCCAGCAGTTACAGGGACTCACCCTACGAGCAGTACTTC. This rearrangement joins TRBV6-6 to TRBJ2-7; D is possibly TRBD2 (6 bases). This CDR3 contains 14 residues. V lost 2 bases and J lost 2, with 10 bases in between. Germline CDR1 is MNHNY and CDR2 is SVGAGI (reference sequence).

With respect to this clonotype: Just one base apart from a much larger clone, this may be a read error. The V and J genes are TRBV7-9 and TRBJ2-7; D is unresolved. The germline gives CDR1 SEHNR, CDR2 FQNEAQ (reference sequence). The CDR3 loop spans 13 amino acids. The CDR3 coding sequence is TGTGCCGGCAGCTTAGCAGGTTTAGACGAGCAGTACTTC. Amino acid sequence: CAGSLAGLDEQYF.

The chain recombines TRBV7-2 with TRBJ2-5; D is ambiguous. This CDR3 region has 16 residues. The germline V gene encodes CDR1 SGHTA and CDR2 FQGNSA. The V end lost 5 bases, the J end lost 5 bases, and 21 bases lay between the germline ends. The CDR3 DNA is TGTGCCAGCAGCCCCCCCGTAGCCCACGCCATCGAGACCCAGTACTTC. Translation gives CASSPPVAHAIETQYF.

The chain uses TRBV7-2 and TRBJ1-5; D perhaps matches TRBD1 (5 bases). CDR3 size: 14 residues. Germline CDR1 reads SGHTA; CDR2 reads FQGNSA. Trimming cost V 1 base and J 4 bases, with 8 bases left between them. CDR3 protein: CASSLGAGNQPQHF. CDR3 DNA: TGTGCCAGCAGCTTAGGGGCAGGGAATCAGCCCCAGCATTTT.

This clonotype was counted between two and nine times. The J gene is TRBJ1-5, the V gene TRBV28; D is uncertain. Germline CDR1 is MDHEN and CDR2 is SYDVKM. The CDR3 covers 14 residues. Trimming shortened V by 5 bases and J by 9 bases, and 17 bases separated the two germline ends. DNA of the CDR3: TGTGCCAGCAGTACTTTATTGGGTCTAGGGCCCCAGCATTTT. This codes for CASSTLLGLGPQHF.

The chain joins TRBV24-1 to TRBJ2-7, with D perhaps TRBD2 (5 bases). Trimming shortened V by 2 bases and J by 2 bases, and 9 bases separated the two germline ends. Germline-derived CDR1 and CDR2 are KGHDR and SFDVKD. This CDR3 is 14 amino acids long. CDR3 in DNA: TGTGCCACCAGTGATTCGGACGGGACCTACGAGCAGTACTTC. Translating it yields CATSDSDGTYEQYF.

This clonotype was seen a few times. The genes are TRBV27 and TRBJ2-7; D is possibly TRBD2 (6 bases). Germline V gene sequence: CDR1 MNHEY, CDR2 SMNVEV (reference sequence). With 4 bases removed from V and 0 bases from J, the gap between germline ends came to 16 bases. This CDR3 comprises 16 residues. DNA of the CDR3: TGTGCCAGCAGTTCGCCCGGCGCGGGGCGCTCCTACGAGCAGTACTTC. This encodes CASSSPGAGRSYEQYF.

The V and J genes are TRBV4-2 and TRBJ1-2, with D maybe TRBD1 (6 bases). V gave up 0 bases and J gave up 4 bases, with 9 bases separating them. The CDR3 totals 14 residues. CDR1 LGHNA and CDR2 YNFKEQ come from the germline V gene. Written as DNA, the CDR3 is TGTGCCAGCAGCCAAGAGGGGGGCGGCTATGGCTACACCTTC. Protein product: CASSQEGGGYGYTF.

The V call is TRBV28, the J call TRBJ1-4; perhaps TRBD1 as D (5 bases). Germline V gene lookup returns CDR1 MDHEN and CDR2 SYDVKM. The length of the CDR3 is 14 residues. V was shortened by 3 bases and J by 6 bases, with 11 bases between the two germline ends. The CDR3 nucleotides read TGTGCCAGCAGTTTGCAGGGACGGGATGAAAAACTGTTTTTT. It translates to CASSLQGRDEKLFF.